This T cell receptor (beta chain) came from a study of blood T cell repertoires in COVID-19. In the authors' methods: The authors estimated nucleated cell counts from reference gene primer amplification. The method was immunoSEQ multiplex PCR; TCRdb's version includes in-frame clones alone and lacks a portion of them. V, J and clone size are those of that table, while D and trimming were read from the DNA. Seen here are roughly 200,000 clones, more than 85% observed once, and the top ten hold around 25%. Each participant's cohort was designated according to participant-reported clinical history. The receptor's source is a middle-aged woman in a cohort exposed to, infected with or recovered from COVID-19 (not recorded which). The source material was PBMCs or T cells enriched from blood (not recorded which).

The DNA for the CDR3 is TGCGCCAGCAGTGATGGGAGATCCGATACGCAGTATTTT. Protein product: CASSDGRSDTQYF. The gene calls are TRBV10-1 and TRBJ2-3; the D gene is possibly TRBD2 (5 bases). Trimming cost V 3 bases and J 6 bases, with 10 bases left between them. Germline V lookup: CDR1 WNHNN, CDR2 SYGVQD (reference sequence). The CDR3 spans 13 residues.